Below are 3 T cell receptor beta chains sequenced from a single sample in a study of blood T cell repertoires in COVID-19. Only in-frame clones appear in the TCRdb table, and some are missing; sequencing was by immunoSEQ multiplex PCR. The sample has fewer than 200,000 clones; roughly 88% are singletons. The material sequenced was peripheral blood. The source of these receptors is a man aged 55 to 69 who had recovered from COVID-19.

The CDR3 loop reads CASSLGQGVVYEQYF. As DNA, the CDR3 is TGTGCCAGCAGCTTGGGACAGGGGGTCGTCTACGAGCAGTACTTC. This chain joins TRBV14 and TRBJ2-7; TRBD1 aligns across 11 bases. After removal of 5 bases from V and 3 bases from J, the junction contained 6 bases not matched to a gene. The CDR3 is made up of 15 amino acids. Germline loops: CDR1 SGHDN, CDR2 FVKESK.

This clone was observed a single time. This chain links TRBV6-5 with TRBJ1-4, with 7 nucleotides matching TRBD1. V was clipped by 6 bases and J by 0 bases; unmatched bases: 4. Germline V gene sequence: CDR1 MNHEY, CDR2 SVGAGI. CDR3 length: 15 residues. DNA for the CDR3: TGTGCCAGCAGGACAGGGAGTCCAACTAATGAAAAACTGTTTTTT. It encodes CASRTGSPTNEKLFF.

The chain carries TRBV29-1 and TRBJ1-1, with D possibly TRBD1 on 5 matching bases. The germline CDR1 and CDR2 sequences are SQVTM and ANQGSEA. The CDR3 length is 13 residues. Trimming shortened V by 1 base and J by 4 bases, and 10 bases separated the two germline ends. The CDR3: CSVEGGLATEAFF. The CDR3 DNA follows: TGCAGCGTTGAAGGGGGCCTGGCCACTGAAGCTTTCTTT.